This T cell receptor beta chain was captured in a study of cytotoxic CD8 clonotypes in ibrutinib-treated CLL. Study in general: Among patients, around 24 responded partially and 2 completely; approximately 15 then stayed remitted and around 12 progressed after median approximately 70 months. Sequencing produced an average of about 280,000 productive templates and about 99,000 productive rearrangements per sample. Study results and limitations: Relative to age-matched healthy donors, clonality at baseline was higher, and it tracked circulating CD8+ T-cell counts. A rise in clonality was seen at ibrutinib response, and a fall back toward baseline was seen at progression.

Turning to this clone: Antigen unknown. This sample also contains other DNA sequences that code for the same CDR3.

The assay was immunoSEQ multiplex PCR, and TCRdb's table has in-frame clones only and misses some. The data contain 150,000 or so clones, about 88% of them singletons. CDR3 length: 16 residues. CDR1 and CDR2 from the germline V gene are SGHDT and YYEEEE. V lost 4 bases and J lost 0; bases outside the gene matches: 7. This clonotype was obtained from a human donor with chronic lymphocytic leukemia. Sequencing used PBMCs, obtained at disease progression, from a patient treated with ibrutinib. The gene calls are TRBV5-6 and TRBJ1-1; 9 bases match TRBD1. Written as DNA, the CDR3 is TGTGCCAGCAGCCTGGACAGGGGCGACATGAACACTGAAGCTTTCTTT. This codes for CASSLDRGDMNTEAFF.